This T cell receptor beta chain was obtained from a study of T cells in localized non-small cell lung cancer. Note on this clone: What it recognizes is unknown.

Whole-study results and caveats: Uninvolved adjacent lung showed peak T cell clonality, exceeding tumor. A median of around 60 clones ranked among the top 100 in tumor appeared in adjacent lung. Longer overall survival associated with higher blood T cell density; shorter survival with higher adjacent-lung clonality.

The J segment lost 4 bases and the V segment lost 6 bases, leaving 8 bases of the junction unmatched. CDR3 length equals 15 residues. Method: immunoSEQ multiplex PCR; TCRdb's copy keeps in-frame clones and lacks some. This table has around 78,000 clones, more than 70% appearing once. The genes are TRBV6-7 and TRBJ2-3, with TRBD2 identical over 9 bases. TRBV6-7 is an open reading frame whose function is uncertain. The sample consisted of peripheral blood, taken before any cancer treatment. This TCR was recovered from a woman aged 35-75 years with stage I squamous cell lung carcinoma. For the CDR3, the DNA is TGTGCCAGCAGCCGAGCGGGGGGAGGTCCAGATACGCAGTATTTT. Its protein is CASSRAGGGPDTQYF.